This T cell receptor beta chain came from a study of graft-versus-host responses after intestinal transplantation (dated by TCRdb to the early 2020s). Concerning the study at large: Recipients received multivisceral, liver-intestinal, or isolated intestinal transplants. Every recipient was given anti-thymocyte globulin induction, followed by roughly 3 years of maintenance tacrolimus and steroids. After intestinal transplantation, graft-versus-host and host-versus-graft alloreactive T cell clones in the graft, circulation and bone marrow were tracked using bulk TCR-beta CDR3 sequencing. To identify alloreactive clones, pre-transplant mixed lymphocyte reaction products were sequenced and compared with unstimulated pre-transplant donor and recipient T cells. The cohort enrolled under 30 intestinal transplant recipients, one of whom was a retransplant, and a few patients without pretransplant specimens were excluded. A peak of at least 4% donor T cells among recipient peripheral blood mononuclear cells was the definition used for donor T cell macrochimerism. Rather than going through the commercial service, samples from three later patients were sequenced in-house on an Illumina MiSeq and processed with MiXCR. Results and caveats for the whole study, not just this receptor: GvH clones were detected in recipient bone marrow, and some of these GvH clones were observed earlier in ileal mucosa or blood, consistent with an intestinal mucosal origin. Peak levels of circulating GvH clones were associated with declines in HvG clones early after transplant. High GvH to HvG T cell clonal ratios were observed in the allografts of patients with donor T cell macrochimerism. Conclusions were limited by the relatively low number and heterogeneity of intestinal transplant patients.

Blood samples were collected up to 4 times in the first month after transplant and then at least monthly when available. A remark on this clone: Its cognate antigen has yet to be identified. Base qualities are not provided; no much larger clone lies one nucleotide away.

The library was prepared using the immunoSEQ multiplex PCR assay. Adaptive Biotechnologies carried out high-throughput TCR-beta CDR3 sequencing of genomic DNA for most patients. The original pipeline was this. Adaptive's ImmunoSEQ software supplied the TCR sequencing data for around 19 patients, while MiXCR and VDJtools were used to process a few other patients. CDR3 nucleotide sequences shared between donor and recipient were removed because their origin could not be assigned. To count as alloreactive, a clone needed at least 2-fold expansion over unstimulated cells and a minimum CFSE-low frequency of 0.002% (template counts) or 0.001% (read counts). A clone was considered mappable if detected in the sequenced pre-transplant spleen, lymph node, or MLR CFSE-low populations of the donor or recipient. Cumulative frequency of alloreactive clones was calculated as a percentage of all sequences weighted by copy number. Imported from immuneACCESS, the table was reduced by TCRdb to in-frame sequences with V and J called. These copies leave out some clones; in studies compared against another copy, an unresolved V gene accounts for under half, and the cause of the remainder is not known. The DNA gave D and trimming, while V, J and clone size come from that table. Here the sample has about 29,000 clones; about 92% occur a single time. Just over 0.7% of the sample is in the top ten clones.

V drops 4 bases and J drops 8 bases, leaving 14 bases in between. There are 13 amino acids in the CDR3, from cysteine to phenylalanine inclusive. Of all the DNA, just the CDR3 is kept, 39 bases in frame from base 1. The germline V gene yields MNHNS for CDR1 and SASEGT for CDR2. Recombination linked TRBV6-1 to TRBJ1-2; the D gene cannot be named for sure. Sequences were derived from PBMCs, sampled 66 days after intestinal transplant. The TCR sequence derives from a human patient who received an intestinal transplant, so some T cells may come from the graft donor. The sequenced DNA: TGTGCCAGCAGTGCGGACCCGTGGAAGGGCTACACCTTC. This translates into CASSADPWKGYTF.